Below, one T cell receptor beta chain is given with its context. This clone occurred a few times. Its antigen is still unknown. No base quality values were provided; no much bigger clone lies one nucleotide off. CDR1 and CDR2 are drawn from the germline V gene: MGHRA, YSYEKL. Germline trimming: 0 bases from V, 5 bases from J; junction bases outside gene matches: 7. Counted from cysteine to phenylalanine, this CDR3 has 16 amino acids. Only the CDR3 part of the read is kept: 48 bases, read in frame from the first base. The library was produced with the immunoSEQ multiplex PCR assay. TCRdb re-hosts the immuneACCESS table, in-frame sequences only. Its copies lack some clones; in the studies checked, an unresolved V gene accounts for under half of them, and the cause for the rest is not known. The table for this sample lists some 120,000 clones; more than 80% of them were counted only once. Less than 2.5% of the sample is held by the ten biggest clonotypes.

The data stem from a study of control samples from healthy donors and cancer patients (TCRdb year 2020). The sequenced material came from blood. The rearrangement joined TRBV4-1 to TRBJ2-1, with 7 bases matching TRBD1. The origin of this receptor is a man between 18 and 29 years old in good health. The sequenced DNA is TGCGCCAGCAGCCAAGATTTGACAGGGAAAAACAATGAGCAGTTCTTC. Its product reads: CASSQDLTGKNNEQFF.